The subject of this entry is one T cell receptor beta chain. Its antigen is unknown. The data originate from a study of pediatric ulcerative colitis. Germline V gene lookup returns CDR1 SGHNT and CDR2 YYREEE (reference sequence). With 0 bases removed from V and 10 bases from J, the gap between germline ends came to 10 bases. This CDR3 has 12 residues. Clones were read by immunoSEQ multiplex PCR, and TCRdb kept only the in-frame ones, dropping some. The sample includes 60,000 or so clones, more than 60% seen only once; the top ten take 4% to 6.5%. Notes on the study in general: A couple of rectal clonotypes were found only in ulcerative colitis patients, all of them.

The chain joins TRBV5-4 to TRBJ1-1, with TRBD1 as a possible D gene (5 bases). The clonotype comes from a boy aged 10-17 years with moderate ulcerative colitis. Material: blood. For the CDR3, the DNA is TGTGCCAGCAGCTTGGCAGGGACCAGAGCTTTCTTT. It codes for CASSLAGTRAFF.